This T cell receptor beta chain was documented in a study of tissue T cells after allogeneic stem cell transplantation (dated by TCRdb to the early 2020s). Context from the whole study: The study profiled TCR beta repertoires across many tissues from research autopsies of patients with and without GVHD, plus mouse models of GVHD. The human arm was a prospective observational study without blinding or randomization.

The library was built by means of the immunoSEQ multiplex PCR assay. TCRbeta CDR3 sequencing was performed at survey depth by Adaptive Biotechnologies, and CDR3 sequences, V/J genes, productive frequency and template counts were reported. TCR beta CDR3 regions were amplified from genomic DNA instead of RNA. Turning to the authors' computational methods: Jensen-Shannon divergence was used to quantify pairwise repertoire overlap between tissues, with a value of 1 meaning complete divergence and a value of 0 meaning identical repertoires. Tissues were grouped by single-linkage agglomerative hierarchical clustering of pairwise JSD values, and the clustering results were shown as dendrograms. GLIPH2 was run on all patient samples with simulation_depth 1000, kmer_min_depth 3 and cdr3_length_cutoff 8, and groups with more than two unique CDR3s were retained. A standardized tissue-overlap score extrapolated Jaccard GLIPH-group overlap across patients to a standard repertoire size of 1000 clones. Linear mixed-effect models, with tissue included as a fixed effect and individual included as a random effect, were used to assess associations of diversity with clinical or experimental variables. TCRdb's version of the immuneACCESS table is confined to in-frame rearrangements and falls short of the full clone set. An unresolved V gene accounts for under half of the shortfall where checked; the remainder is of unknown origin. V and J calls and clone size follow that table, whereas D and trimming were derived from the DNA. The table for this sample lists under 6,000 clones; over 40% of them were counted only once. The ten biggest clones cover around 3.1% of the sample.

Broader findings and caveats from the paper: The study did not determine which tissue TCRs were alloreactive or antigen-specific, and some clones might have been persisting host cells. A small and clinically heterogeneous patient cohort was studied, and sampling depth was acknowledged as a limitation. Within patients, how anatomically similar tissues were was a major factor shaping TCR repertoire composition, regardless of disease or transplant status. In both patients and mice, T cells from blood and spleen covered only a limited part of the TCR repertoire found in tissues. Not many T cell clones showed up in more than one patient, yet clustering based on motifs uncovered repertoire signatures that were shared across patients in a tissue-specific way.

By its share of the sample, this clone is medium-sized (0.01 to 0.1%). No cognate antigen has been identified for it. This is a murine receptor, so its gene nomenclature and germline sequences are mouse based. The read terminates 1 residue ahead of where the CDR3 ends, so the germline J gene completes it. The time point label on this specimen signifies: mouse harvest day 7 after allogeneic transplant. Mouse grafts combined 10^7 T-cell-depleted bone marrow cells with 10^6 splenic CD5+ T cells, given via tail vein injection. GVHD in mice was modeled with a major MHC-mismatch B6 (H2b) into BALB/c (H2d) model, and tissues were profiled at day 7 or 14. On day 7 or 14 post-transplant, mouse tissues and retro-orbital blood were harvested with separate sterile tools for each animal, and livers were flushed before harvest. Before genomic DNA was isolated with the DNeasy Blood & Tissue Kit, mouse tissues were minced with razor blades in buffered saline.

V is pruned by 0 bases and J by 2 bases, leaving 4 bases of the junction without a gene match. The CDR3 contains 16 residues, cysteine and phenylalanine counted. Sequencing covers 45 bases of the CDR3, shown here with the frame starting at base 1. From the germline V gene (reference sequence), CDR1 is KGHPV and CDR2 is FQNQEV. This receptor chain uses TRBV26 and TRBJ2-1; 7 nucleotides in the junction match TRBD2. Sequencing was performed on skin. The source is a female BALB/c mouse given C57BL/6 T cells with graft-versus-host disease after an allogeneic hematopoietic cell transplant. CDR3 region: CASSLSLGGYYAEQFF. The CDR3 bases that were read are TGTGCCAGCAGTCTGTCGTTGGGGGGTTACTATGCTGAGCAGTTC.